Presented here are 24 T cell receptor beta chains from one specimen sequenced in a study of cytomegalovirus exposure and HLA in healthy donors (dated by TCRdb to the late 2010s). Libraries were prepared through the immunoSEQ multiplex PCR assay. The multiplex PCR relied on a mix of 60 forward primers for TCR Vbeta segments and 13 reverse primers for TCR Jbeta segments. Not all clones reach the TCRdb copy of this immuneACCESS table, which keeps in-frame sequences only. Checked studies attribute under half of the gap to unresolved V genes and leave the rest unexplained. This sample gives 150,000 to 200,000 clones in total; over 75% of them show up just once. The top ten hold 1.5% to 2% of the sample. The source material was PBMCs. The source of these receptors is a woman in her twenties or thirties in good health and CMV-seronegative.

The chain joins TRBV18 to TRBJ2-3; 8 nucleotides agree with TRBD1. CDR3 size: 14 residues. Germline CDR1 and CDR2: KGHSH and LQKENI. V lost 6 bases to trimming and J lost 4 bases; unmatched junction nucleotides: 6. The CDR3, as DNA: TGTGCCAGCTCGCAAGGACAGGGCCCAGATACGCAGTATTTT. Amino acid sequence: CASSQGQGPDTQYF.

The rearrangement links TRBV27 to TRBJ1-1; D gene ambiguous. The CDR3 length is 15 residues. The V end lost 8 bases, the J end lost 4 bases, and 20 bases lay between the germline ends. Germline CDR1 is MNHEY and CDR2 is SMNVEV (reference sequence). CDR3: CASSKNPRGPTEAFF. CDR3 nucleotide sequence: TGTGCCAGCTCGAAAAATCCGCGGGGTCCCACTGAAGCTTTCTTT.

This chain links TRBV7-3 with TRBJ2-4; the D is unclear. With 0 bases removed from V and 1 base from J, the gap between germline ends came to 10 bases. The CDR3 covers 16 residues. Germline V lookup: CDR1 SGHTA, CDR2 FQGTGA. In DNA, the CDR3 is TGTGCCAGCAGCTTAACCGGGTCGTCGGCCAAAAACATTCAGTACTTC. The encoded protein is CASSLTGSSAKNIQYF. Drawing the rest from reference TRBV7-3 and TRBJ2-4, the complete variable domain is GAGVSQTPSNKVTEKGKYVELRCDPISGHTALYWYRQSLGQGPEFLIYFQGTGAADDSGLPNDRFFAVRPEGSVSTLKIQRTERGDSAVYLCASSLTGSSAKNIQYFGAGTRLSVL.

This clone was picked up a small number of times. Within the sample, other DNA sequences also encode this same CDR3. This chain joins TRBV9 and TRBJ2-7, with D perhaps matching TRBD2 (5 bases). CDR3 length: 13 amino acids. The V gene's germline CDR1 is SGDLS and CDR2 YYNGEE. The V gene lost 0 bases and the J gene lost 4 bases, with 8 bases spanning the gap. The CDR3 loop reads CASSVGAGYEQYF. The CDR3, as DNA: TGTGCCAGCAGCGTAGGGGCGGGTTACGAGCAGTACTTC.

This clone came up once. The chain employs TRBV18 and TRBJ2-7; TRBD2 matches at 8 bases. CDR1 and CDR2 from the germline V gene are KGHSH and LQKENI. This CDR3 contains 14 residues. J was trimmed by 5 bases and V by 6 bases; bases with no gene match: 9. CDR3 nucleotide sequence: TGTGCCAGCTCCAAGGCTAGCGGGTTGGACGAGCAGTACTTC. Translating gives CASSKASGLDEQYF.

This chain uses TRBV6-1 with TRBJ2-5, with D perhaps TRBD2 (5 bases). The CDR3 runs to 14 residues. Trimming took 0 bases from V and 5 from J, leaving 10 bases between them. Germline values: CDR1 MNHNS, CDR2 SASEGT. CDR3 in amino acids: CASSEAPAGETQYF. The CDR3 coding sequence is TGTGCCAGCAGTGAAGCCCCTGCGGGTGAGACCCAGTACTTC.

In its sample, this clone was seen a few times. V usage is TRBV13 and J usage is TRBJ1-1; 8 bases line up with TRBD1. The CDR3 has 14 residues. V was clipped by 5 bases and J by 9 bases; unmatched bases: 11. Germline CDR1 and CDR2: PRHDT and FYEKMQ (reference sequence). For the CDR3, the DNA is TGTGCCAGCAGCCCACAGCGCAGGGGGCGAAAAGCTTTCTTT. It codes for CASSPQRRGRKAFF.

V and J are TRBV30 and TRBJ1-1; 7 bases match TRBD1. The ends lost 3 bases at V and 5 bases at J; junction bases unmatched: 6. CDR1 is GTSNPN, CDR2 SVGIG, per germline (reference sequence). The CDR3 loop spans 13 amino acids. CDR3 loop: CAWRTGDPTEAFF. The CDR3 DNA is TGTGCCTGGAGAACAGGGGACCCGACTGAAGCTTTCTTT. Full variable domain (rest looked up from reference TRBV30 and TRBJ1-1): SQTIHQWPATLVQPVGSPLSLECTVEGTSNPNLYWYRQAAGRGLQLLFYSVGIGQISSEVPQNLSASRPQDRQFILSSKKLLLSDSGFYLCAWRTGDPTEAFFGQGTRLTVV.

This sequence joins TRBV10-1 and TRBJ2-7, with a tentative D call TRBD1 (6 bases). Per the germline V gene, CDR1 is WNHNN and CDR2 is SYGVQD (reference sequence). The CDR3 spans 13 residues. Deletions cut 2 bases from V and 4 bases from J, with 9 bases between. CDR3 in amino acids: CASSEPGEYEQYF. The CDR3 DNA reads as TGCGCCAGCAGTGAGCCAGGGGAATACGAGCAGTACTTC.

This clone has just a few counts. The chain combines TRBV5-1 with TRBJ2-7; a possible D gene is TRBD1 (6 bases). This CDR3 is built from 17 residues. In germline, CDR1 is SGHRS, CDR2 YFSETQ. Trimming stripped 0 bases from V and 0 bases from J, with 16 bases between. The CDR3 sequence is CASSLALTGIRSYEQYF. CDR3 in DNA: TGCGCCAGCAGCTTGGCCCTAACAGGGATTCGCTCCTACGAGCAGTACTTC.

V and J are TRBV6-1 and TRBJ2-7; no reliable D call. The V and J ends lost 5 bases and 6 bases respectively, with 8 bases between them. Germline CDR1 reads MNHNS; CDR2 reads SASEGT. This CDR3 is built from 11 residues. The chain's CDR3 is CASSQSPEQYF. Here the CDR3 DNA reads TGTGCCAGCAGTCAGTCCCCCGAGCAGTACTTC.

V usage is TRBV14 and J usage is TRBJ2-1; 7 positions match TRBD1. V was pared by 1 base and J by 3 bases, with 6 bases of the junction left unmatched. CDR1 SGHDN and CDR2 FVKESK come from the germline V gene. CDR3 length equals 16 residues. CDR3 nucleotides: TGTGCCAGCAGCCAAGGTCGGGCAGGGGGCTACAATGAGCAGTTCTTC. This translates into CASSQGRAGGYNEQFF.

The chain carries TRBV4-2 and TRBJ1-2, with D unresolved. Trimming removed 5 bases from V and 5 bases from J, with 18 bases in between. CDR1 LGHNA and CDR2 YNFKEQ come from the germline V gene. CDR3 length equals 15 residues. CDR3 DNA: TGTGCCAGCAGCGCAGAGCCGGGGATTGCATATGGCTACACCTTC. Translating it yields CASSAEPGIAYGYTF.

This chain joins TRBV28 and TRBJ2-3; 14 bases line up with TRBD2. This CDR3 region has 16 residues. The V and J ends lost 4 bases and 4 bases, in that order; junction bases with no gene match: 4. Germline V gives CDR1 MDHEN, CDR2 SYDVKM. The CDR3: CASSSRTSGRSDTQYF. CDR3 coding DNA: TGTGCCAGCAGTTCCAGGACTAGCGGGAGGTCAGATACGCAGTATTTT.

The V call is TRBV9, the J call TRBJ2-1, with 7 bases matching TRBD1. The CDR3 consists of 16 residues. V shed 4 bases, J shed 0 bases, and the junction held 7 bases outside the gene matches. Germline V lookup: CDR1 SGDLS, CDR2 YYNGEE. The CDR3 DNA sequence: TGTGCCAGCAGCCCACCGACAGGGCTCTCCTACAATGAGCAGTTCTTC. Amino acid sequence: CASSPPTGLSYNEQFF.

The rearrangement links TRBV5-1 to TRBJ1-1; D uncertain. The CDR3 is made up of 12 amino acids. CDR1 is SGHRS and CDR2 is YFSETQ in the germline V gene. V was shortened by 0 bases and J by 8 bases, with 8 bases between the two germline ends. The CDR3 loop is CASSLVPGEAFF. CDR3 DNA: TGCGCCAGCAGCTTGGTGCCAGGAGAAGCTTTCTTT.

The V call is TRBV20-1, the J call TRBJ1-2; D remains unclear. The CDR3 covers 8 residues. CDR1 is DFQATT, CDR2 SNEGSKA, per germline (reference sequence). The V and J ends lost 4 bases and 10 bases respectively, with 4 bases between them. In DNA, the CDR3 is TGCAGTGCTACTTCCTACACCTTC. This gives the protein CSATSYTF.

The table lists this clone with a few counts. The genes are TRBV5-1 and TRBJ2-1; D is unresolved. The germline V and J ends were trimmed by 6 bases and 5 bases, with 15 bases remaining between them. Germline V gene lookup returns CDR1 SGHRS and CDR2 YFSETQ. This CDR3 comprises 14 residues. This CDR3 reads CASIPLRGHNEQFF. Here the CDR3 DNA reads TGCGCCAGCATTCCCCTCCGAGGCCACAATGAGCAGTTCTTC.

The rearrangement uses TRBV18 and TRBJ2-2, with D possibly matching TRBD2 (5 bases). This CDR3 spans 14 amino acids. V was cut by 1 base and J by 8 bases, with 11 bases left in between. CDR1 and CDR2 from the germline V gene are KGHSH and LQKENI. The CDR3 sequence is CASSPLGGLGELFF. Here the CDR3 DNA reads TGTGCCAGCTCACCACTGGGCGGGCTTGGGGAGCTGTTTTTT.

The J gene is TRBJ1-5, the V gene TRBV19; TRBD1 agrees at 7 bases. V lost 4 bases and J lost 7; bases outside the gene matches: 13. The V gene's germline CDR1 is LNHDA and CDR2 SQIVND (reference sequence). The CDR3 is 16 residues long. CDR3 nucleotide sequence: TGTGCCAGTAGTAGAGCATCGAACAGGGGCGAGCAGCCCCAGCATTTT. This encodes CASSRASNRGEQPQHF.

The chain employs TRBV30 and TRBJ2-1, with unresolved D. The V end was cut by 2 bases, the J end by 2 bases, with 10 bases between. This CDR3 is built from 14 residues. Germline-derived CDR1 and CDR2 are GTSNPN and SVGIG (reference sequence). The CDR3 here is CAWSPRQAYNEQFF. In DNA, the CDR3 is TGTGCCTGGAGTCCGCGCCAGGCCTACAATGAGCAGTTCTTC.

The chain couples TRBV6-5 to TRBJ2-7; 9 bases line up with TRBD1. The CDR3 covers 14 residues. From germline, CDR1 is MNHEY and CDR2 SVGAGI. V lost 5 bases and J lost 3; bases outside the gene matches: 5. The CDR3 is CASSNRDRDYEQYF. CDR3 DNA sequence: TGTGCCAGCAGTAACCGGGACAGGGACTACGAGCAGTACTTC.

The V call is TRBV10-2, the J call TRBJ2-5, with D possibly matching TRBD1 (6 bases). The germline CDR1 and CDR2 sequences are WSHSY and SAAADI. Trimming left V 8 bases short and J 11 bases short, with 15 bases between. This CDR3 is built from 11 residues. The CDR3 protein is CASGIQGKQYF. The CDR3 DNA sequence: TGCGCCAGCGGTATACAGGGCAAGCAGTACTTC.

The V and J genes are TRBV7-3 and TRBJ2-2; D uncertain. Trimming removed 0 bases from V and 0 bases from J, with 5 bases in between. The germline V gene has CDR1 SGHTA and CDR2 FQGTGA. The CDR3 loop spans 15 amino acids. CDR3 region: CASSLTSSNTGELFF. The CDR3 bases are TGTGCCAGCAGCTTAACTAGTTCGAACACCGGGGAGCTGTTTTTT.